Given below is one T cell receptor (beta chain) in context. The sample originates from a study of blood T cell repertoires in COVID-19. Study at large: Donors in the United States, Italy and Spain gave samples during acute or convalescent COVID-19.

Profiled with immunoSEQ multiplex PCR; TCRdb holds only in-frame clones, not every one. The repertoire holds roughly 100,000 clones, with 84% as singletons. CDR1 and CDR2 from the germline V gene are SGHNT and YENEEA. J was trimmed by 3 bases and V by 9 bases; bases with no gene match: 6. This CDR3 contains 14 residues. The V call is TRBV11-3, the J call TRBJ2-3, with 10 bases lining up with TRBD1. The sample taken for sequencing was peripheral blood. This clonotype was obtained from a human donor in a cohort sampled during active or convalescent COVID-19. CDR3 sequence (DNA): TGTGCCAGTACAGGGACAGGGGAGACAGATACGCAGTATTTT. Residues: CASTGTGETDTQYF.